Included here is one T cell receptor (beta chain) sequence, with context. The entry originates in a study of T cell responses to AZD1222 COVID-19 vaccine. This CDR3 region has 18 residues. Trimming took 6 bases from V and 0 from J, leaving 20 bases between them. The germline V gene has CDR1 SGHTA and CDR2 FQGNSA. Some clones are missing from TCRdb's copy, which holds only in-frame ones; the method was immunoSEQ multiplex PCR. The sample holds about 110,000 clones, around 89% seen once. The sequence was obtained from an adult in good health. The rearrangement joins TRBV7-2 to TRBJ1-4, with D perhaps TRBD1 (6 bases). The input for sequencing was peripheral blood, taken on day 0 of AZD1222 vaccination. The CDR3: CASSPPAGHSATNEKLFF. CDR3 bases: TGTGCCAGCAGTCCCCCCGCGGGACACTCTGCAACTAATGAAAAACTGTTTTTT.